This T cell receptor beta chain was profiled in a study of cytomegalovirus exposure and HLA in healthy donors. With respect to this clone: Its antigen remains unidentified.

Both 60 Vbeta primers and 13 Jbeta primers went into the PCR. Measured with immunoSEQ multiplex PCR; TCRdb has only the in-frame clones, and not every one. The sample shows roughly 62,000 clones, 70% to 75% of them seen only once. Study-wide results and limits: CMV serostatus stood as the only immune exposure information on hand. In a later analysis, at a false discovery rate of 0.05, over 15,000 TCR beta sequences were associated with HLA alleles. Earlier analysis found most TCR beta V segments productive about 87% or about 30% of the time. The authors listed approximately 160 TCR beta chains as cytomegalovirus-associated.

This TCR came from a woman in her thirties in good health and CMV-seronegative. The sequencing input was PBMCs.

CDR3: CASSQFSWTSGGLREQFF. CDR3 nucleotide sequence: TGCGCCAGCAGCCAATTTTCATGGACTAGCGGGGGGCTGCGGGAGCAGTTCTTC. V and J are TRBV4-1 and TRBJ2-1; 14 bases map to TRBD2. The CDR3 has 18 residues. J was trimmed by 10 bases and V by 2 bases; bases with no gene match: 13. Germline V gives CDR1 MGHRA, CDR2 YSYEKL.